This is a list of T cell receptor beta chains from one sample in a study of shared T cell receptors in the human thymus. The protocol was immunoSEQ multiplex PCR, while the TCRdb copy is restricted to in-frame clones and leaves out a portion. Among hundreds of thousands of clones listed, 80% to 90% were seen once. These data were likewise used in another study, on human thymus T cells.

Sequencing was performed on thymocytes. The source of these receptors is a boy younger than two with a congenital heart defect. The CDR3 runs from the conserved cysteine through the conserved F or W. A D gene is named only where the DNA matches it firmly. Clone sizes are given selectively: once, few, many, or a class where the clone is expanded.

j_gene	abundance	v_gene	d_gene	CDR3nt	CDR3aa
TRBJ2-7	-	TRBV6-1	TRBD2	TGTGCCAGCAGTGGGGGGGGTGCGCAGTACTTC	CASSGGGAQYF
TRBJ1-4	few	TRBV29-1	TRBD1	TGCAGCGTATCCCTGGGACAGGTTGAAAAACTGTTTTTT	CSVSLGQVEKLFF
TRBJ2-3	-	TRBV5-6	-	TGTGCCAGCAGCTTTGACAGGTTAGATACGCAGTATTTT	CASSFDRLDTQYF
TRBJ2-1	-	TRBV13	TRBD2	TGTGCCAGCAGCGGGACGGTAGATCCAAGGCGGGGGGTATACAATGAGCAGTTCTTC	CASSGTVDPRRGVYNEQFF
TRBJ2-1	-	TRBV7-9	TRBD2	TGTGCCAGCAGCGGCGAGGCTAGCGGGAGGAATGAGCAGTTCTTC	CASSGEASGRNEQFF
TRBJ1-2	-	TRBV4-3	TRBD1	TGCGCCAGCAGCCAAGATCGCGGCAGGGGGCTGGTCTACACCTTC	CASSQDRGRGLVYTF
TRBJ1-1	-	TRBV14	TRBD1	TGTGCCAGCAGCTTCCGATTTACACTGACAGGGGAAACGAACACTGAAGCTTTCTTT	CASSFRFTLTGETNTEAFF
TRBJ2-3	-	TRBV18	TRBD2	TGTGCCAGCTCTGAGACTAGCGGGGAGAACACAGATACGCAGTATTTT	CASSETSGENTDTQYF
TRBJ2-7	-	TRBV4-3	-	TGCGCCAGCAGCCAAGAGGCGACAGCGAGTCCCTACGAGCAGTACTTC	CASSQEATASPYEQYF
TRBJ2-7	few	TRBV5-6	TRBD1	TGTGCCAGCAGCCCGGGACAGGGGGGCCCCCCGTACGAGCAGTACTTC	CASSPGQGGPPYEQYF
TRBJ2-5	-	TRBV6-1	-	TGTGCCAGCAGTTTTTCAGGGTGGGAGACCCAGTACTTC	CASSFSGWETQYF
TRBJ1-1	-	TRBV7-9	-	TGTGCCAGCAGCTGGGGGGTTGAAGCTTTCTTT	CASSWGVEAFF
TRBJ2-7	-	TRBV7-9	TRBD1	TGTGCCAGCAGCTTAGGAGGGTGGACAGGGACGGCGGGTTTTCACGAGCAGTACTTC	CASSLGGWTGTAGFHEQYF
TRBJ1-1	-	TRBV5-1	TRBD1	TGCGCCAGCAGCTTGTCGAGACAGGGGGAACCCCAAACCCCCTACAACACTGAAGCTTTCTTT	CASSLSRQGEPQTPYNTEAFF
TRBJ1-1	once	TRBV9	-	TGTGCCAGCAGCGTCTTACAGAACACTGAAGCTTTCTTT	CASSVLQNTEAFF
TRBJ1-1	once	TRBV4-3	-	TGCGCCAGCAGCCAAGATAAACCTCACGACTCCACTCGGGTGAACACTGAAGCTTTCTTT	CASSQDKPHDSTRVNTEAFF
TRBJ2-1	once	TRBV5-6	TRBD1	TGTGCCAGCAGCGTGGGACAGGGAATGAATGAGCAGTTCTTC	CASSVGQGMNEQFF
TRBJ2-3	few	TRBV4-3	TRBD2	TGCGCCAGCAGCCAAGCGGAGGGACTACACGGGGCAGATACGCAGTATTTT	CASSQAEGLHGADTQYF
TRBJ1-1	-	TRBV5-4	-	TGTGCCAGCAGCTTGAAGCAGGCACCGAACACTGAAGCTTTCTTT	CASSLKQAPNTEAFF
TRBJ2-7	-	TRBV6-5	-	TGTGCCAGCAGGACAGGTCCGCGCTACGAGCAGTACTTC	CASRTGPRYEQYF
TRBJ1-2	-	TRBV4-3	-	TGCGCCAGCAGCCAAGACCACAGGGATGGCTACACCTTC	CASSQDHRDGYTF
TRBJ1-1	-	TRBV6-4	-	TGTGCCAGCATTGTCGCGGGCGGGTTTGAAGCTTTCTTT	CASIVAGGFEAFF
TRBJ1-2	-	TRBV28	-	TGTGCCAGCAGTTTATTCCTACAGGACCATGGCTACACCTTC	CASSLFLQDHGYTF
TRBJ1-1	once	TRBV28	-	TGTGCCAGCAGTTTTCATACTGACCCTCGAGGCACTGAAGCTTTCTTT	CASSFHTDPRGTEAFF
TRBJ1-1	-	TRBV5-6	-	TGTGCCAGCAGACCGCGGACAGACCACACTGAAGCTTTCTTT	CASRPRTDHTEAFF
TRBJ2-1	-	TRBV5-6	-	TGTGCCAGCAGGGATTGGACAAAATCCTACAATGAGCAGTTCTTC	CASRDWTKSYNEQFF
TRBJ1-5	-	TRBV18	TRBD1	TGTGCCAGCTCACCGGGCGGACAGGGGTGGGATGGCAATCAGCCCCAGCATTTT	CASSPGGQGWDGNQPQHF
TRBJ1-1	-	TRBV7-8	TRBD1	TGTGCCAGCAGCCTAAGACAGGGAACGAACACTGAAGCTTTCTTT	CASSLRQGTNTEAFF
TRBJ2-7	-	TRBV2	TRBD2	TGTGCCAGCAATAGACTGGCGGGGGGTATTTACGAGCAGTACTTC	CASNRLAGGIYEQYF
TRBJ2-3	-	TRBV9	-	TGTGCCAGCAGCGTAGTCTCTCAGACAGATACGCAGTATTTT	CASSVVSQTDTQYF
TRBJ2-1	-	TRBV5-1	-	TGCGCCAGCAGCCCACCCTCGGGTAACAATGAGCAGTTCTTC	CASSPPSGNNEQFF
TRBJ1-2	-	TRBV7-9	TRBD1	TGTGCCAGCAGCTCGACAGGGATATATAACTATGGCTACACCTTC	CASSSTGIYNYGYTF
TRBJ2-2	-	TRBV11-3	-	TGTGCCAGCAGCTTATCCGGAGCCACCGGGGAGCTGTTTTTT	CASSLSGATGELFF
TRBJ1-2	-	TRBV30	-	TGTGCCTCACAACAAGGAGGTTCCTATGGCTACACCTTC	CASQQGGSYGYTF
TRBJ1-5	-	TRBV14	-	TGTGCCAGCAGCGCGGCGGGGGCTGCGGGGCCCCAGCATTTT	CASSAAGAAGPQHF
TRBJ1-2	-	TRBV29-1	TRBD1	TGCAGCGCGCGCTGGACAGGGGATTTTGATGGCTACACCTTC	CSARWTGDFDGYTF